The entry below gives a single T cell receptor (beta chain) sequence along with its context. Its antigen is unknown. The source of the sample is a study of cytomegalovirus exposure and HLA in healthy donors. Study results and limitations: The study designated 150 or so TCR beta chains cytomegalovirus-associated. Within the approximately 120 validation repertoires, first-cohort TCR clusters tended to co-occur, according to a later analysis.

The germline V gene has CDR1 MNHNY and CDR2 SVGAGI (reference sequence). Trimming left V 2 bases short and J 3 bases short, with 8 bases between. The CDR3 contains 14 residues. The repertoire was sequenced with immunoSEQ multiplex PCR; TCRdb's copy has only in-frame clones and lacks some. Of around 250,000 clones listed, nearly 90% are singletons. Donors were drawn from the approximately 130-subject validation cohort, separate from the 666-subject first cohort. Sequencing used PBMCs. The chain is built from TRBV6-6 and TRBJ1-5, with unresolved D. The source is a woman younger than 35 in good health and CMV-seronegative. CDR3 protein: CASSYVDFNQPQHF. CDR3 nucleotides: TGTGCCAGCAGTTACGTGGACTTCAATCAGCCCCAGCATTTT.